The rows below give T cell receptor beta chains drawn from one sample of a study of blood T cell repertoires in COVID-19. Measured with immunoSEQ multiplex PCR; TCRdb has only the in-frame clones, and not every one. The sample carries about 190,000 clones, over 80% recorded once. The sequencing sample was made of PBMCs or T cells enriched from blood (not recorded which). These receptors were collected from a woman aged 25 to 39 who had been exposed to COVID-19. The CDR3 runs from the conserved cysteine through the conserved F or W. D genes are given only for firm matches. Where a row states a size, it is once, few, many or the class of an expanded clone; other rows omit it.

cdr3_length: 14; j_call: TRBJ2-1; clone_size: NA; v_call: TRBV2; d_call: TRBD2; cdr3_nt: TGTGCCAGCAGCACTAGCGGGGGGGTCAATGAGCAGTTCTTC; cdr3_aa: CASSTSGGVNEQFF
cdr3_length: 14; j_call: TRBJ1-2; clone_size: NA; v_call: TRBV2; d_call: NA; cdr3_nt: TGTGCCAGCAGTGAAGCACGCCAGGGGAATGGCTACACCTTC; cdr3_aa: CASSEARQGNGYTF
cdr3_length: 15; j_call: TRBJ2-1; clone_size: NA; v_call: TRBV6-1; d_call: NA; cdr3_nt: TGTGCCAGCAGTGAGGACTCCAGCTCCTACAATGAGCAGTTCTTC; cdr3_aa: CASSEDSSSYNEQFF
cdr3_length: 13; j_call: TRBJ2-7; clone_size: NA; v_call: TRBV11-2; d_call: NA; cdr3_nt: TGTGCCAGCAGCTCCACAGAGTCCTACGAGCAGTACTTC; cdr3_aa: CASSSTESYEQYF
cdr3_length: 16; j_call: TRBJ1-4; clone_size: NA; v_call: TRBV19; d_call: TRBD1; cdr3_nt: TGTGCCAGTAGCATGACAGGGGTGGGGAATCCTGAAAAACTGTTTTTT; cdr3_aa: CASSMTGVGNPEKLFF
cdr3_length: 11; j_call: TRBJ1-1; clone_size: NA; v_call: TRBV29-1; d_call: NA; cdr3_nt: TGCAGCGTTGAAGATGACTACTATGCTTTCTTT; cdr3_aa: CSVEDDYYAFF
cdr3_length: 14; j_call: TRBJ1-4; clone_size: few; v_call: TRBV5-6; d_call: NA; cdr3_nt: TGTGCCAGCAGCTTGTGGGCCTTTAATGAAAAACTGTTTTTT; cdr3_aa: CASSLWAFNEKLFF
cdr3_length: 13; j_call: TRBJ1-3; clone_size: once; v_call: TRBV29-1; d_call: NA; cdr3_nt: TGCAGCGTGCGACAAAGCTCTGGAAACACCATATATTTT; cdr3_aa: CSVRQSSGNTIYF
cdr3_length: 14; j_call: TRBJ1-2; clone_size: few; v_call: TRBV18; d_call: TRBD1; cdr3_nt: TGTGCCAGCTCACAACGGGACAGGGGGTCTGGCTACACCTTC; cdr3_aa: CASSQRDRGSGYTF
cdr3_length: 19; j_call: TRBJ2-5; clone_size: NA; v_call: TRBV7-7; d_call: NA; cdr3_nt: TGTGCTAGCAGCTTAGGTTGGGCCCGGGCGGGATTAGATCAAGAGACCCAGTACTTC; cdr3_aa: CASSLGWARAGLDQETQYF
cdr3_length: 13; j_call: TRBJ1-1; clone_size: once; v_call: TRBV19; d_call: NA; cdr3_nt: TGTGCCAGTAGTATCTTAGAGAACACTGAAGCTTTCTTT; cdr3_aa: CASSILENTEAFF
cdr3_length: 13; j_call: TRBJ1-2; clone_size: NA; v_call: TRBV14; d_call: NA; cdr3_nt: TGTGCCAGCAGCCAAGGGTCGGGGTATGGCTACACCTTC; cdr3_aa: CASSQGSGYGYTF
cdr3_length: 13; j_call: TRBJ2-3; clone_size: once; v_call: TRBV5-4; d_call: NA; cdr3_nt: TGTGCCAGCAGCTTCGCACGGGGAGATACGCAGTATTTT; cdr3_aa: CASSFARGDTQYF
cdr3_length: 13; j_call: TRBJ1-1; clone_size: few; v_call: TRBV4-1; d_call: NA; cdr3_nt: TGCGCCAGTATGGGACTTTTGAACACTGAAGCTTTCTTT; cdr3_aa: CASMGLLNTEAFF
cdr3_length: 16; j_call: TRBJ2-5; clone_size: NA; v_call: TRBV14; d_call: TRBD2; cdr3_nt: TGTGCCAGCAGCCAAGATCCGGGCCCGGGAGGAGAGACCCAGTACTTC; cdr3_aa: CASSQDPGPGGETQYF
cdr3_length: 15; j_call: TRBJ2-1; clone_size: few; v_call: TRBV4-3; d_call: TRBD2; cdr3_nt: TGCGCCAGCAGCCACGGCGGGAGCTCCTACAATGAGCAGTTCTTC; cdr3_aa: CASSHGGSSYNEQFF
cdr3_length: 16; j_call: TRBJ2-3; clone_size: NA; v_call: TRBV27; d_call: TRBD2; cdr3_nt: TGTGCCAGCAGTTTAGCGGGGGGGAATGGGGCAGATACGCAGTATTTT; cdr3_aa: CASSLAGGNGADTQYF
cdr3_length: 14; j_call: TRBJ1-1; clone_size: NA; v_call: TRBV2; d_call: NA; cdr3_nt: TGTGCCAGCAGTCGTACAGGGTTCGACACTGAAGCTTTCTTT; cdr3_aa: CASSRTGFDTEAFF
cdr3_length: 15; j_call: TRBJ1-1; clone_size: NA; v_call: TRBV6-5; d_call: NA; cdr3_nt: TGTGCCAGCAGTTACTCTGAGGGAGTGGGCACTGAAGCTTTCTTT; cdr3_aa: CASSYSEGVGTEAFF
cdr3_length: 14; j_call: TRBJ1-5; clone_size: NA; v_call: TRBV5-6; d_call: TRBD1; cdr3_nt: TGTGCCAGCAGCCGACAGGGAGAGGTCGGGCCCCAGCATTTT; cdr3_aa: CASSRQGEVGPQHF
cdr3_length: 19; j_call: TRBJ2-3; clone_size: NA; v_call: TRBV6-2/TRBV6-3; d_call: NA; cdr3_nt: TGTGCCAGCAGTTACGGGGCCCGGGGGGCTACGATGAGCACAGATACGCAGTATTTT; cdr3_aa: CASSYGARGATMSTDTQYF
cdr3_length: 16; j_call: TRBJ2-3; clone_size: NA; v_call: TRBV6-4; d_call: TRBD2; cdr3_nt: TGTGCCAGCAGTCTTGCAGCGGGGGGGCCTTCAGATACGCAGTATTTT; cdr3_aa: CASSLAAGGPSDTQYF
cdr3_length: 15; j_call: TRBJ1-1; clone_size: NA; v_call: TRBV2; d_call: NA; cdr3_nt: TGTGCCAGCAGAGAATACACAGGGTTGCGCACTGAAGCTTTCTTT; cdr3_aa: CASREYTGLRTEAFF
cdr3_length: 15; j_call: TRBJ2-1; clone_size: NA; v_call: TRBV4-2; d_call: TRBD2; cdr3_nt: TGTGCCAGCAGCCAAGACGCTAGCGGGGCCGATGAGCAGTTCTTC; cdr3_aa: CASSQDASGADEQFF
cdr3_length: 13; j_call: TRBJ2-1; clone_size: once; v_call: TRBV12-3/TRBV12-4; d_call: TRBD2; cdr3_nt: TGTGCCAGCAGTTTTGGGACTAGCAATGAGCAGTTCTTC; cdr3_aa: CASSFGTSNEQFF
cdr3_length: 19; j_call: TRBJ2-1; clone_size: NA; v_call: TRBV10-1; d_call: TRBD2; cdr3_nt: TGCGCCAGCAGTGAGTTCGGGACAGCATTAGCGGGGGGGAGCAATGAGCAGTTCTTC; cdr3_aa: CASSEFGTALAGGSNEQFF
cdr3_length: 14; j_call: TRBJ2-7; clone_size: NA; v_call: TRBV27; d_call: TRBD2; cdr3_nt: TGTGCCAGCAGAAAGTACGGGGGGGCCTACGAGCAGTACTTC; cdr3_aa: CASRKYGGAYEQYF
cdr3_length: 14; j_call: TRBJ1-1; clone_size: NA; v_call: TRBV10-3; d_call: NA; cdr3_nt: TGTGCCATCAGTGATAGGGGGAGTAACACTGAAGCTTTCTTT; cdr3_aa: CAISDRGSNTEAFF
cdr3_length: 13; j_call: TRBJ2-7; clone_size: once; v_call: TRBV29-1; d_call: TRBD1; cdr3_nt: TGCAGCGCCAACCGGGACAGGGGCTCCGAGCAGTACTTC; cdr3_aa: CSANRDRGSEQYF
cdr3_length: 15; j_call: TRBJ2-3; clone_size: NA; v_call: TRBV10-3; d_call: NA; cdr3_nt: TGTGCCATCAGTGAGTCGGGGCCTAGCACAGATACGCAGTATTTT; cdr3_aa: CAISESGPSTDTQYF
cdr3_length: 21; j_call: TRBJ1-1; clone_size: NA; v_call: TRBV2; d_call: TRBD1; cdr3_nt: TGTGCCAGCAGTGAAGCTTACGGACAGGGAGGGGTCTGGAACCCTGGGGCTGAAGCTTTCTTT; cdr3_aa: CASSEAYGQGGVWNPGAEAFF
cdr3_length: 14; j_call: TRBJ1-1; clone_size: NA; v_call: TRBV6-5; d_call: NA; cdr3_nt: TGTGCCAGCAGGGTCCGGGAGCCGAACACTGAAGCTTTCTTT; cdr3_aa: CASRVREPNTEAFF
cdr3_length: 15; j_call: TRBJ1-1; clone_size: NA; v_call: TRBV9; d_call: TRBD1; cdr3_nt: TGTGCCAGCAGCGTCTCGACAGGGCAGGGCACTGAAGCTTTCTTT; cdr3_aa: CASSVSTGQGTEAFF
cdr3_length: 11; j_call: TRBJ2-3; clone_size: NA; v_call: TRBV12-3/TRBV12-4; d_call: NA; cdr3_nt: TGTGCCAGCACCCATCAAGATACGCAGTATTTT; cdr3_aa: CASTHQDTQYF
cdr3_length: 15; j_call: TRBJ2-5; clone_size: NA; v_call: TRBV6-5; d_call: TRBD1; cdr3_nt: TGTGCCAGCAGTCCGACAGGGGGGATCCAAGAGACCCAGTACTTC; cdr3_aa: CASSPTGGIQETQYF
cdr3_length: 15; j_call: TRBJ1-1; clone_size: once; v_call: TRBV10-3; d_call: TRBD1; cdr3_nt: TGTGCCATCCAACGGACAGGGCGAATGAACACTGAAGCTTTCTTT; cdr3_aa: CAIQRTGRMNTEAFF
cdr3_length: 14; j_call: TRBJ1-3; clone_size: NA; v_call: TRBV2; d_call: NA; cdr3_nt: TGTGCCAGCAGTAACCGTGGGGCCGGAAACACCATATATTTT; cdr3_aa: CASSNRGAGNTIYF
cdr3_length: 16; j_call: TRBJ1-3; clone_size: once; v_call: TRBV9; d_call: TRBD1; cdr3_nt: TGTGCCAGCAGCACCCGACAGGGGGCCTCTGGAAACACCATATATTTT; cdr3_aa: CASSTRQGASGNTIYF
cdr3_length: 16; j_call: TRBJ2-2; clone_size: NA; v_call: TRBV30; d_call: NA; cdr3_nt: TGTGCCTCTAGAACCCCGGCTAGTGGTTGGCCCGGGGAGCTGTTTTTT; cdr3_aa: CASRTPASGWPGELFF
cdr3_length: 15; j_call: TRBJ2-1; clone_size: NA; v_call: TRBV29-1; d_call: NA; cdr3_nt: TGCAGCGTTGGGGGGCTCCCAGCCTCGGACAATGAGCAGTTCTTC; cdr3_aa: CSVGGLPASDNEQFF
cdr3_length: 13; j_call: TRBJ2-7; clone_size: NA; v_call: TRBV5-5; d_call: NA; cdr3_nt: TGTGCCAGCAGCCACAGGGATCCCTACGAGCAGTACTTC; cdr3_aa: CASSHRDPYEQYF
cdr3_length: 15; j_call: TRBJ2-2; clone_size: once; v_call: TRBV9; d_call: TRBD2; cdr3_nt: TGTGCCAGCAGCGGATGGACTAGCGGCACCGGGGAGCTGTTTTTT; cdr3_aa: CASSGWTSGTGELFF
cdr3_length: 16; j_call: TRBJ2-2; clone_size: NA; v_call: TRBV6-2/TRBV6-3; d_call: TRBD2; cdr3_nt: TGTGCCAGCAGTTACCTGAGCGGGGGCGACACCGGGGAGCTGTTTTTT; cdr3_aa: CASSYLSGGDTGELFF
cdr3_length: 14; j_call: TRBJ1-6; clone_size: NA; v_call: TRBV3-1/TRBV3-2; d_call: TRBD1; cdr3_nt: TGTGCCAGCAGCCCGGGACAGGGATCTTCACCCCTCCACTTT; cdr3_aa: CASSPGQGSSPLHF
cdr3_length: 14; j_call: TRBJ1-1; clone_size: NA; v_call: TRBV5-1; d_call: NA; cdr3_nt: TGCGCCAGCAGCCCGGACACCTTGAACACTGAAGCTTTCTTT; cdr3_aa: CASSPDTLNTEAFF
cdr3_length: 15; j_call: TRBJ1-2; clone_size: NA; v_call: TRBV5-1; d_call: TRBD1; cdr3_nt: TGCGCCAGCAGACGGACCGGGACAGGGTTGGGGGGCTACACCTTC; cdr3_aa: CASRRTGTGLGGYTF
cdr3_length: 16; j_call: TRBJ2-5; clone_size: NA; v_call: TRBV6-4; d_call: TRBD1; cdr3_nt: TGTGCCAGCAGTGACTATCCAGGGGGCTCAGCGGAGACCCAGTACTTC; cdr3_aa: CASSDYPGGSAETQYF
cdr3_length: 13; j_call: TRBJ1-3; clone_size: NA; v_call: TRBV6-5; d_call: NA; cdr3_nt: TGTGCCAGCAGGTCCTCCTCTGGAAACACCATATATTTT; cdr3_aa: CASRSSSGNTIYF
cdr3_length: 11; j_call: TRBJ1-2; clone_size: NA; v_call: TRBV6-5; d_call: NA; cdr3_nt: TGTGCCAGCAGGGGGCACTATGGCTACACCTTC; cdr3_aa: CASRGHYGYTF
cdr3_length: 15; j_call: TRBJ2-5; clone_size: NA; v_call: TRBV4-3; d_call: TRBD1; cdr3_nt: TGCGCCAGCAGCCAATTCCAGGACAGGGCAGAGACCCAGTACTTC; cdr3_aa: CASSQFQDRAETQYF
cdr3_length: 17; j_call: TRBJ1-3; clone_size: NA; v_call: TRBV6-1; d_call: NA; cdr3_nt: TGTGCCAGCAGTGATCCCCTTCGGGGGGCGAAGGGAAACACCATATATTTT; cdr3_aa: CASSDPLRGAKGNTIYF
cdr3_length: 16; j_call: TRBJ2-7; clone_size: NA; v_call: TRBV5-6; d_call: NA; cdr3_nt: TGTGCCAGCAGCTTGTCGGTAACAGGGTCACCCTACGAGCAGTACTTC; cdr3_aa: CASSLSVTGSPYEQYF
cdr3_length: 15; j_call: TRBJ1-5; clone_size: NA; v_call: TRBV5-1; d_call: NA; cdr3_nt: TGCGCCAGCAGCTGGTGGACGGGGAGCAATCAGCCCCAGCATTTT; cdr3_aa: CASSWWTGSNQPQHF
cdr3_length: 19; j_call: TRBJ1-6; clone_size: NA; v_call: TRBV7-9; d_call: TRBD1; cdr3_nt: TGTGCCAGCAGCTCTTGGGAATGGGGCGGGACAGGGGATTATTCACCCCTCCACTTT; cdr3_aa: CASSSWEWGGTGDYSPLHF